The 9 T cell receptor beta chains below come from one sample, sequenced in a study of blood T cell repertoires in COVID-19. The repertoire was sequenced with immunoSEQ multiplex PCR; TCRdb's copy has only in-frame clones and lacks some. The profile covers over 90,000 clones, with about four fifths appearing a single time and more than 9% taken by the ten largest. The sequenced sample was peripheral blood. These receptors all stem from a man aged 40-50 years with active or convalescent COVID-19.

The rearrangement links TRBV5-1 to TRBJ2-3; TRBD1 aligns across 7 bases. The CDR3 is 14 amino acids. V trimming: 7 bases; J trimming: 4 bases; junction bases outside the gene matches: 9. Germline loops: CDR1 SGHRS, CDR2 YFSETQ. CDR3 nucleotide sequence: TGCGCCAGCTCACAGGGGACGGACGCAGATACGCAGTATTTT. This translates into CASSQGTDADTQYF. The variable domain in full, completed from reference TRBV5-1 and TRBJ2-3, reads KAGVTQTPRYLIKTRGQQVTLSCSPISGHRSVSWYQQTPGQGLQFLFEYFSETQRNKGNFPGRFSGRQFSNSRSEMNVSTLELGDSALYLCASSQGTDADTQYFGPGTRLTVL.

The chain carries TRBV5-1 and TRBJ2-1; 9 positions match TRBD2. The CDR3 is 15 residues long. Trimming took 4 bases from V and 6 from J; bases not matched to a gene: 8. The germline gives CDR1 SGHRS, CDR2 YFSETQ. The CDR3, as DNA: TGCGCCAGCAGCATGCCTAGCGGGGCCTTCAATGAGCAGTTCTTC. The encoded protein is CASSMPSGAFNEQFF.

This clone was found once. J is TRBJ2-7 and V is TRBV27, with 8 bases lining up with TRBD2. Germline CDR1 MNHEY, CDR2 SMNVEV (reference sequence). The V and J ends lost 8 bases and 5 bases, in that order; junction bases with no gene match: 14. The CDR3 is 15 amino acids. The CDR3 sequence: CASFAPGLGSHEQYF. The CDR3 nucleotides read TGTGCCAGCTTCGCACCGGGACTAGGGTCCCACGAGCAGTACTTC.

The gene calls are TRBV19 and TRBJ1-4; TRBD1 is a possible D gene (6 bases). V was cut by 3 bases and J by 2 bases, with 10 bases left in between. Germline values: CDR1 LNHDA, CDR2 SQIVND (reference sequence). CDR3 length equals 15 residues. CDR3 residues: CASSIRGTTNEKLFF. DNA for the CDR3: TGTGCCAGTAGTATCAGGGGTACCACTAATGAAAAACTGTTTTTT.

The chain has TRBV28 and TRBJ1-2, with D possibly matching TRBD1 (5 bases). The CDR3 totals 12 residues. Germline CDR1 reads MDHEN; CDR2 reads SYDVKM. Trimming left V 3 bases short and J 8 bases short, with 10 bases between. CDR3 bases: TGTGCCAGCAGTTTCAGGGTAGGGGGCTACACCTTC. Translated, it gives CASSFRVGGYTF.

The chain employs TRBV6-1 and TRBJ1-5, with D unresolved. This CDR3 spans 14 amino acids. V lost 0 bases and J 6 bases, leaving 9 bases between the germline ends. Germline V CDR1 and CDR2: MNHNS, SASEGT. This chain's CDR3 is CASSEAGGSQPQHF. The CDR3, as DNA: TGTGCCAGCAGTGAAGCAGGAGGGAGTCAGCCCCAGCATTTT.

The rearrangement uses TRBV4-1 and TRBJ2-5; 8 bases line up with TRBD1. The CDR3 is 14 residues long. J lost 5 bases, V lost 4 bases, and 6 bases had no gene match. Germline values: CDR1 MGHRA, CDR2 YSYEKL. The chain's CDR3 is CASSLQGALETQYF. CDR3 DNA sequence: TGCGCCAGCAGCCTCCAGGGGGCTCTTGAGACCCAGTACTTC.

The gene calls are TRBV6-5 and TRBJ1-5; tentatively, D is TRBD1 (5 bases). From germline, CDR1 is MNHEY and CDR2 SVGAGI. Between the trimmed V and J ends, which lost 10 bases and 5 bases, there was a span of 15 bases. There are 13 residues in the CDR3. The CDR3 here is CATTPTGDQPQHF. The CDR3, as DNA: TGTGCCACCACTCCGACGGGGGATCAGCCCCAGCATTTT.

This clone was counted only a few times. This chain joins TRBV6-5 and TRBJ2-5, with TRBD2 matching over 7 bases. Looked up from germline, CDR1 is MNHEY and CDR2 is SVGAGI. The CDR3 consists of 15 residues. J was trimmed by 2 bases and V by 2 bases; bases with no gene match: 5. This CDR3 is CASSYKYGGQETQYF. CDR3 nucleotides: TGTGCCAGCAGTTACAAATACGGGGGGCAAGAGACCCAGTACTTC.